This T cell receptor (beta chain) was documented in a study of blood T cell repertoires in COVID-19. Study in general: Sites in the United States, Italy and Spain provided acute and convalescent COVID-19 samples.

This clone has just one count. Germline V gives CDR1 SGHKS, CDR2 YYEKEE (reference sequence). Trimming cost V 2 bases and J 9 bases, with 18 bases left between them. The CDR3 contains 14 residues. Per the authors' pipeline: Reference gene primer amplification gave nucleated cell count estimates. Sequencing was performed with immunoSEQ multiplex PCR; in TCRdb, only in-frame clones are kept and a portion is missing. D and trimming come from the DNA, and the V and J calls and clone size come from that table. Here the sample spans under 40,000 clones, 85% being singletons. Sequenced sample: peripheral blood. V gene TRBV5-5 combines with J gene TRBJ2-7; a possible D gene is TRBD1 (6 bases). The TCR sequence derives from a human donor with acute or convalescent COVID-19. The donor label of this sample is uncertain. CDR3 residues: CASSFGDTTIGQYF. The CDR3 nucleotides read TGTGCCAGCAGCTTTGGGGACACGACTATAGGGCAGTACTTC.